This T cell receptor beta chain was documented in a study of radiation and T cells in renal cell carcinoma. Study at large: Nephrectomy followed 15 Gy stereotactic body radiation by 4 weeks.

The time point was: baseline pretreatment blood. Treatment described: 15 Gy SBRT to primary tumor, nephrectomy 4 weeks later. Serial blood draws occurred at baseline and 2 and 4 weeks post-SBRT. Germline CDR1 is SGHRS and CDR2 is YFSETQ. The CDR3 runs to 15 residues. Trimming cost V 3 bases and J 4 bases, with 16 bases left between them. About this clone itself: Its target is unknown.

TCRdb's table, derived via immunoSEQ multiplex PCR, lists solely in-frame clones and lacks some. This sample has about 140,000 clones, with approximately 87% found just once. General study points: From baseline, blood top tumor clonotypes peaked at 2 weeks post-radiation. No pretreatment tumor biopsies were available for baseline clonotypes.

This clonotype originated in a woman aged 50 to 60 with renal cell carcinoma. The chain uses TRBV5-1 and TRBJ1-2; no reliable D call. The material was blood, obtained from a patient whose treatment included radiotherapy and nephrectomy. DNA for the CDR3: TGCGCCAGCAGCTCAGCGGTCGATACCCCCTATGGCTACACCTTC. This codes for CASSSAVDTPYGYTF.